One sample yielded the 12 T cell receptor beta chains listed below, sequenced in a study of blood T cell repertoires in COVID-19. Using immunoSEQ multiplex PCR, the repertoire was profiled, and TCRdb retains in-frame clones only, with some absent. Seen here are approximately 250,000 clones, more than 70% observed once, and the top ten hold 2% to 2.5%. The sample taken for sequencing was PBMCs or T cells enriched from blood (not recorded which). The receptors derive from a woman between 55 and 75 years old in a cohort exposed to, infected with or recovered from COVID-19 (not recorded which).

The rearrangement uses TRBV6-5 and TRBJ1-1; D is uncertain. V was shortened by 6 bases and J by 3 bases, with 8 bases between the two germline ends. This CDR3 spans 12 amino acids. Germline CDR1 and CDR2: MNHEY and SVGAGI. The CDR3 protein is CASRASHTEAFF. The CDR3 bases are TGTGCCAGCAGGGCTTCGCACACTGAAGCTTTCTTT.

The rearrangement uses TRBV9 and TRBJ2-1; D possibly corresponds to TRBD2 (6 bases). CDR3 length: 16 amino acids. Germline CDR1 is SGDLS and CDR2 is YYNGEE. Between the trimmed V and J ends, which lost 3 bases and 4 bases, there was a span of 17 bases. The CDR3 reads CASSAPQAGRYNEQFF. In DNA form, the CDR3 reads TGTGCCAGCAGCGCCCCCCAGGCGGGAAGATACAATGAGCAGTTCTTC.

The chain is built from TRBV6-2 or TRBV6-3 and TRBJ2-7, with TRBD2 matching over 9 bases. Germline CDR1 reads MNHEY; CDR2 reads SVGEGT. The CDR3 has 15 amino acids. The V and J ends lost 6 bases and 6 bases, in that order; junction bases with no gene match: 12. The CDR3 sequence is CASSWYAGGPGEQYF. As DNA, the CDR3 is TGTGCCAGCAGCTGGTACGCGGGAGGGCCTGGCGAGCAGTACTTC.

The rearrangement uses TRBV6-5 and TRBJ2-7, with 9 bases that match TRBD2. The germline CDR1 and CDR2 sequences are MNHEY and SVGAGI. The CDR3 is 14 residues long. V lost 6 bases to trimming and J lost 2 bases; unmatched junction nucleotides: 5. The CDR3 sequence: CASRASGVTYEQYF. The CDR3, as DNA: TGTGCCAGCAGGGCTAGCGGGGTCACCTACGAGCAGTACTTC.

The chain uses TRBV7-9 and TRBJ2-6; TRBD2 might be the D (5 bases). V lost 5 bases to trimming and J lost 1 base, with 9 bases between them. The CDR3 contains 15 residues. The germline V gene has CDR1 SEHNR and CDR2 FQNEAQ (reference sequence). The CDR3 nucleotides read TGTGCCAGCAGCCGAGCGGAGTCTGGGGCCAACGTCCTGACTTTC. Protein: CASSRAESGANVLTF. Using reference TRBV7-9 and TRBJ2-6 for the parts outside the CDR3, the full variable domain is DTGVSQNPRHKITKRGQNVTFRCDPISEHNRLYWYRQTLGQGPEFLTYFQNEAQLEKSRLLSDRFSAERPKGSFSTLEIQRTEQGDSAMYLCASSRAESGANVLTFGAGSRLTVL.

The chain employs TRBV28 and TRBJ1-4; D remains ambiguous. The germline V and J ends were trimmed by 6 bases and 8 bases, with 10 bases remaining between them. This CDR3 region has 12 residues. The germline V gene has CDR1 MDHEN and CDR2 SYDVKM. The CDR3 DNA reads as TGTGCCAGCAGCTCCTCCCGGGAAAAACTGTTTTTT. Translated, it gives CASSSSREKLFF.

The gene calls are TRBV5-1 and TRBJ1-2; possibly TRBD1 for D (5 bases). The CDR3 is made up of 15 amino acids. Per germline, CDR1 SGHRS and CDR2 YFSETQ. V lost 4 bases and J 4 bases, leaving 17 bases between the germline ends. CDR3 loop: CASSEQVTTPYGYTF. The CDR3 DNA is TGCGCCAGCAGCGAACAGGTGACAACCCCCTATGGCTACACCTTC.

CDR3 in DNA: TGTGCCAGCAGTCGGCGCTTACCAGGGGGCTCGGACGAGCAGTACTTC. This translates into CASSRRLPGGSDEQYF. V gene TRBV27 combines with J gene TRBJ2-7; the match to TRBD1 covers 8 bases. The CDR3 is 16 residues long. Losses at the gene ends were 5 bases for V and 5 bases for J; bases not matched to a gene: 14. Per germline, CDR1 MNHEY and CDR2 SMNVEV (reference sequence).

Regarding this clone: At one boundary the junction diverges from the germline segment, which might be a read error. CDR3 residues: CASSLGKGYQETQYF. CDR3 in DNA: TGTGCTAGCAGCTTGGGGAAGGGGTACCAAGAGACCCAGTACTTC. V and J are TRBV7-7 and TRBJ2-5; D is possibly TRBD1 (5 bases). This CDR3 spans 15 amino acids. The germline V gene encodes CDR1 SSHAT and CDR2 FNYEAQ (reference sequence).

The chain is built from TRBV23-1 and TRBJ2-2; TRBD1 agrees at 9 bases. TRBV23-1 is annotated as an ORF whose role is uncertain. After removal of 0 bases from V and 2 bases from J, the junction contained 13 bases not matched to a gene. This CDR3 spans 20 amino acids. CDR3 protein: CASSQSAIKQGASNTGELFF. CDR3 bases: TGCGCCAGCAGTCAATCGGCCATAAAACAGGGGGCGTCCAACACCGGGGAGCTGTTTTTT.

This rearrangement joins TRBV19 to TRBJ2-1, with 7 bases aligning to TRBD2. The CDR3 runs 15 residues. V lost 5 bases, J lost 5 bases, and 9 bases stayed unmatched. CDR1 and CDR2 (germline): LNHDA, SQIVND (reference sequence). As DNA, the CDR3 is TGTGCCAGTAGTTCCCGCGGGAGAGGGGACAATGAGCAGTTCTTC. Amino acid sequence: CASSSRGRGDNEQFF.

The genes are TRBV13 and TRBJ2-7; possible D gene TRBD2, 6 bases. The CDR3 extends over 14 amino acids. The ends were cut back, 5 bases at V and 0 bases at J, with 11 bases in the middle. Germline CDR1 PRHDT, CDR2 FYEKMQ (reference sequence). The CDR3 nucleotides read TGTGCCAGCAGCGCGGGGACCTACTCCTACGAGCAGTACTTC. It codes for CASSAGTYSYEQYF. Based on the CDR3 plus reference TRBV13 and TRBJ2-7, the full variable domain is AAGVIQSPRHLIKEKRETATLKCYPIPRHDTVYWYQQGPGQDPQFLISFYEKMQSDKGSIPDRFSAQQFSDYHSELNMSSLELGDSALYFCASSAGTYSYEQYFGPGTRLTVT.